A selection of T cell receptor beta chains follows, all from one sample in a study of T cells in Graves' hyperthyroidism and ophthalmopathy. TCRdb fed the multiplex PCR reads into MiXCR, producing one record per CDR3 protein. The table records about 640,000 distinct CDR3 sequences, roughly 15% of them present only once. Sequencing was performed on blood. Every receptor here comes from a woman aged 50 to 60 with Graves' ophthalmopathy. Both conserved end residues are part of each CDR3. Each record gives: CDR3 protein, CDR3 DNA, J gene, clone size, D gene, V gene. D genes are given only for firm matches. Clone size is given for some rows only: seen once, a few or many times, or a class if the clone is expanded.

CDR3aa: CSARDFTTGGNTEAFF
CDR3nt: TGCAGTGCTAGAGATTTCACGACAGGTGGGAACACTGAAGCTTTCTTT
j_gene: TRBJ1-1
abundance: -
d_gene: -
v_gene: TRBV20-1

CDR3aa: CASSQVGTRRNEQFF
CDR3nt: TGTGCCAGCAGTCAAGTGGGTACTAGACGGAATGAGCAGTTCTTC
j_gene: TRBJ2-1
abundance: -
d_gene: -
v_gene: TRBV6-1

CDR3aa: CASSLDYTDTQYF
CDR3nt: TGTGCCAGCAGTCTGGACTACACAGATACGCAGTATTTT
j_gene: TRBJ2-3
abundance: many
d_gene: -
v_gene: TRBV2

CDR3aa: CASSVRDRDSGANVLTF
CDR3nt: TGTGCCAGCAGCGTCCGGGACAGGGACTCTGGGGCCAACGTCCTGACTTTC
j_gene: TRBJ2-6
abundance: -
d_gene: TRBD1
v_gene: TRBV11-2

CDR3aa: CASSSTRDSYNEQFF
CDR3nt: TGTGCCAGCAGTTCGACCCGGGACTCCTACAATGAGCAGTTCTTC
j_gene: TRBJ2-1
abundance: many
d_gene: -
v_gene: TRBV27

CDR3aa: CASSHSGLAGVEQFF
CDR3nt: TGTGCCAGCAGCCACTCCGGACTAGCGGGAGTCGAGCAGTTCTTC
j_gene: TRBJ2-1
abundance: -
d_gene: TRBD2
v_gene: TRBV14

CDR3aa: CASSLGRDSYNEQFF
CDR3nt: TGTGCCAGCAGCTTAGGGCGAGACTCCTACAATGAGCAGTTCTTC
j_gene: TRBJ2-1
abundance: many
d_gene: -
v_gene: TRBV7-2

CDR3aa: CASSVGPIMNTEAFF
CDR3nt: TGTGCCAGCAGCGTAGGGCCGATCATGAACACTGAAGCTTTCTTT
j_gene: TRBJ1-1
abundance: few
d_gene: -
v_gene: TRBV9

CDR3aa: CASSSLITTSGNNEQFF
CDR3nt: TGTGCCAGCAGTTCCCTCATAACTACGTCAGGTAACAATGAGCAGTTCTTC
j_gene: TRBJ2-1
abundance: -
d_gene: -
v_gene: TRBV28

CDR3aa: CASSYNRGLGEQYF
CDR3nt: TGTGCCAGCAGTTATAACAGGGGCCTGGGCGAGCAGTACTTC
j_gene: TRBJ2-7
abundance: few
d_gene: TRBD1
v_gene: TRBV28

CDR3aa: CASSQAGPRREAFF
CDR3nt: TGTGCCAGCAGCCAGGCTGGACCGAGGCGTGAAGCTTTCTTT
j_gene: TRBJ1-1
abundance: many
d_gene: -
v_gene: TRBV3-2

CDR3aa: CATSDPGQNYEQYF
CDR3nt: TGTGCCACCAGTGACCCCGGACAGAACTACGAGCAGTACTTC
j_gene: TRBJ2-7
abundance: few
d_gene: -
v_gene: TRBV24-1

CDR3aa: CASSFLAGVHNEQFF
CDR3nt: TGTGCCAGCAGTTTCCTAGCGGGAGTTCACAATGAGCAGTTCTTC
j_gene: TRBJ2-1
abundance: many
d_gene: TRBD2
v_gene: TRBV12-3/TRBV12-4

CDR3aa: CASRFTSANTQYF
CDR3nt: TGTGCCAGCAGATTCACTAGCGCTAATACGCAGTATTTT
j_gene: TRBJ2-3
abundance: few
d_gene: TRBD2
v_gene: TRBV28

CDR3aa: CSARQGAQRAFF
CDR3nt: TGCAGTGCTAGACAGGGGGCGCAGAGGGCTTTCTTT
j_gene: TRBJ1-1
abundance: -
d_gene: TRBD1
v_gene: TRBV20-1

CDR3aa: CSASRDRGEKLFF
CDR3nt: TGCAGTGCCAGCCGGGACAGGGGCGAAAAACTGTTTTTT
j_gene: TRBJ1-4
abundance: many
d_gene: TRBD1
v_gene: TRBV20-1

CDR3aa: CASGPGSNEQFF
CDR3nt: TGTGCCAGTGGCCCAGGGTCCAATGAGCAGTTCTTC
j_gene: TRBJ2-1
abundance: many
d_gene: -
v_gene: TRBV7-8

CDR3aa: CASSEAGGLGHQPQHF
CDR3nt: TGTGCCAGCAGTGAAGCGGGAGGGCTAGGCCATCAGCCCCAGCATTTT
j_gene: TRBJ1-5
abundance: many
d_gene: -
v_gene: TRBV2

CDR3aa: CASSHTRVRTDTQYF
CDR3nt: TGTGCCAGCTCGCACACAAGGGTGAGAACAGATACGCAGTATTTT
j_gene: TRBJ2-3
abundance: many
d_gene: -
v_gene: TRBV18

CDR3aa: CASSLAMVSYNEQFF
CDR3nt: TGTGCCAGCAGCTTAGCGATGGTTTCCTACAATGAGCAGTTCTTC
j_gene: TRBJ2-1
abundance: many
d_gene: -
v_gene: TRBV7-2

CDR3aa: CASSLARGRQETQYF
CDR3nt: TGTGCCAGCAGCTTAGCCAGGGGGCGGCAAGAGACCCAGTACTTC
j_gene: TRBJ2-5
abundance: -
d_gene: TRBD1
v_gene: TRBV7-3

CDR3aa: CASSLWGFGQRNTGELFF
CDR3nt: TGTGCCAGCAGTTTATGGGGATTTGGGCAGAGGAACACCGGGGAGCTGTTTTTT
j_gene: TRBJ2-2
abundance: -
d_gene: -
v_gene: TRBV28

CDR3aa: CASSLGGTSVGELFF
CDR3nt: TGTGCCAGCAGTTTAGGCGGGACTAGCGTCGGGGAGCTGTTTTTT
j_gene: TRBJ2-2
abundance: many
d_gene: TRBD2
v_gene: TRBV12-3/TRBV12-4

CDR3aa: CSVSGTSENNEQFF
CDR3nt: TGCAGCGTGTCCGGGACTAGCGAAAACAATGAGCAGTTCTTC
j_gene: TRBJ2-1
abundance: few
d_gene: TRBD2
v_gene: TRBV29-1

CDR3aa: CASSPGTGSNYGYTF
CDR3nt: TGTGCCAGCTCACCCGGGACAGGTTCTAACTATGGCTACACCTTC
j_gene: TRBJ1-2
abundance: many
d_gene: TRBD1
v_gene: TRBV18

CDR3aa: CASSSNRDEVYETQYF
CDR3nt: TGTGCCAGCAGCTCCAACAGGGATGAGGTTTACGAGACCCAGTACTTC
j_gene: TRBJ2-5
abundance: many
d_gene: -
v_gene: TRBV28

CDR3aa: CASSLALVRGLAKNIQYF
CDR3nt: TGTGCCAGCAGCTTAGCGTTAGTGAGAGGACTAGCCAAAAACATTCAGTACTTC
j_gene: TRBJ2-4
abundance: many
d_gene: -
v_gene: TRBV7-8

CDR3aa: CASSPRDLNTDTQYF
CDR3nt: TGTGCCAGCAGCCCCCGGGACCTCAACACAGATACGCAGTATTTT
j_gene: TRBJ2-3
abundance: many
d_gene: -
v_gene: TRBV9

CDR3aa: CASSSTSGSIYEQYF
CDR3nt: TGCGCCAGCAGCTCGACTAGCGGGAGTATATACGAGCAGTACTTC
j_gene: TRBJ2-7
abundance: many
d_gene: TRBD2
v_gene: TRBV5-1

CDR3aa: CASSLHSLAVTYPYEQYF
CDR3nt: TGTGCCAGCAGTTTGCACTCCTTAGCGGTTACCTATCCCTACGAGCAGTACTTC
j_gene: TRBJ2-7
abundance: few
d_gene: -
v_gene: TRBV28

CDR3aa: CAWSVLGQGHNEQFF
CDR3nt: TGTGCCTGGAGTGTATTGGGACAGGGACACAATGAGCAGTTCTTC
j_gene: TRBJ2-1
abundance: many
d_gene: TRBD1
v_gene: TRBV30

CDR3aa: CASSASGQVGQPQHF
CDR3nt: TGTGCCAGTAGTGCTTCCGGACAGGTTGGACAGCCCCAGCATTTT
j_gene: TRBJ1-5
abundance: many
d_gene: TRBD1
v_gene: TRBV19

CDR3aa: CASSLAGRGETQYF
CDR3nt: TGTGCCAGCAGTTTGGCGGGCAGGGGAGAGACCCAGTACTTC
j_gene: TRBJ2-5
abundance: many
d_gene: -
v_gene: TRBV28

CDR3aa: CASSKGEGTDTQYF
CDR3nt: TGTGCCAGCAGCAAAGGGGAGGGCACAGATACGCAGTATTTT
j_gene: TRBJ2-3
abundance: once
d_gene: -
v_gene: TRBV6-1

CDR3aa: CASSYVTGGINNEQFF
CDR3nt: TGTGCCAGCAGTTACGTGACAGGGGGCATCAACAATGAGCAGTTCTTC
j_gene: TRBJ2-1
abundance: many
d_gene: TRBD1
v_gene: TRBV6-5

CDR3aa: CASSEGIDYGYTF
CDR3nt: TGTGCCAGCAGTGAAGGGATTGACTATGGCTACACCTTC
j_gene: TRBJ1-2
abundance: few
d_gene: -
v_gene: TRBV2

CDR3aa: CASIEGRGKNYGYTF
CDR3nt: TGTGCCAGCATCGAGGGCCGGGGGAAGAACTATGGCTACACCTTC
j_gene: TRBJ1-2
abundance: many
d_gene: -
v_gene: TRBV28

CDR3aa: CASRRVGTNTEAFF
CDR3nt: TGTGCCAGTAGACGGGTCGGGACGAACACTGAAGCTTTCTTT
j_gene: TRBJ1-1
abundance: many
d_gene: -
v_gene: TRBV19

CDR3aa: CASSVGGTPDHEQYF
CDR3nt: TGTGCCAGCAGCGTAGGGGGGACACCGGACCACGAGCAGTACTTC
j_gene: TRBJ2-7
abundance: few
d_gene: -
v_gene: TRBV9

CDR3aa: CSARAIVLATSGGEQYF
CDR3nt: TGCAGTGCTAGAGCTATCGTTTTGGCGACTAGCGGTGGCGAGCAGTACTTC
j_gene: TRBJ2-7
abundance: many
d_gene: TRBD2
v_gene: TRBV20-1

CDR3aa: CASSFYRDGTGELFF
CDR3nt: TGTGCCAGCAGTTTTTACAGGGACGGCACCGGGGAGCTGTTTTTT
j_gene: TRBJ2-2
abundance: many
d_gene: -
v_gene: TRBV12-3/TRBV12-4

CDR3aa: CASSQEVGGPVLEQYF
CDR3nt: TGTGCCAGCAGCCAAGAGGTGGGAGGGCCGGTTCTCGAGCAGTACTTC
j_gene: TRBJ2-7
abundance: many
d_gene: TRBD2
v_gene: TRBV3-1

CDR3aa: CASSIGQANYGYTF
CDR3nt: TGTGCCAGTAGTATCGGACAGGCTAACTATGGCTACACCTTC
j_gene: TRBJ1-2
abundance: -
d_gene: TRBD1
v_gene: TRBV19

CDR3aa: CSASLAKKLAKNIQYF
CDR3nt: TGCAGTGCTAGTCTGGCAAAAAAGCTAGCCAAAAACATTCAGTACTTC
j_gene: TRBJ2-4
abundance: -
d_gene: -
v_gene: TRBV20-1

CDR3aa: CASSLLPTGTNTGELFF
CDR3nt: TGTGCCAGCAGTTTATTGCCGACAGGAACGAACACCGGGGAGCTGTTTTTT
j_gene: TRBJ2-2
abundance: many
d_gene: -
v_gene: TRBV27

CDR3aa: CASSLVSSQPSGETQYF
CDR3nt: TGTGCCAGCAGCTTAGTCTCTTCGCAACCCTCCGGGGAGACCCAGTACTTC
j_gene: TRBJ2-5
abundance: many
d_gene: -
v_gene: TRBV11-2

CDR3aa: CASSQRETSADTQYF
CDR3nt: TGTGCCAGCAGCCAAAGGGAGACTAGCGCAGATACGCAGTATTTT
j_gene: TRBJ2-3
abundance: -
d_gene: TRBD2
v_gene: TRBV3-1

CDR3aa: CATSRDSSRRYEQFF
CDR3nt: TGTGCCACCAGCAGAGATTCCAGTAGGCGTTATGAGCAGTTCTTC
j_gene: TRBJ2-1
abundance: few
d_gene: -
v_gene: TRBV15

CDR3aa: CASRTGVGSYEQYF
CDR3nt: TGTGCCAGCAGAACAGGGGTGGGCTCCTACGAGCAGTACTTC
j_gene: TRBJ2-7
abundance: many
d_gene: TRBD1
v_gene: TRBV27

CDR3aa: CASSLDLSTGELFF
CDR3nt: TGTGCCAGCTCACTGGACCTGAGCACCGGGGAGCTGTTTTTT
j_gene: TRBJ2-2
abundance: -
d_gene: -
v_gene: TRBV18

CDR3aa: CASSQTYKLSRTGELFF
CDR3nt: TGTGCCAGCAGTCAAACTTATAAACTGAGTCGAACCGGGGAGCTGTTTTTT
j_gene: TRBJ2-2
abundance: few
d_gene: -
v_gene: TRBV6-1

CDR3aa: CASSQLRGPQETQYF
CDR3nt: TGTGCCAGCAGCCAACTCAGGGGGCCTCAAGAGACCCAGTACTTC
j_gene: TRBJ2-5
abundance: many
d_gene: TRBD1
v_gene: TRBV3-1

CDR3aa: CASSLARMAADEQFF
CDR3nt: TGTGCCAGCAGTTTAGCGCGAATGGCCGCGGATGAGCAGTTCTTC
j_gene: TRBJ2-1
abundance: many
d_gene: -
v_gene: TRBV28

CDR3aa: CSVEDWLAETQYF
CDR3nt: TGCAGCGTTGAAGATTGGCTAGCTGAGACCCAGTACTTC
j_gene: TRBJ2-5
abundance: few
d_gene: -
v_gene: TRBV29-1

CDR3aa: CASSLGGRRRGETQYF
CDR3nt: TGTGCCAGCAGTTTGGGCGGTAGGAGAAGGGGGGAGACCCAGTACTTC
j_gene: TRBJ2-5
abundance: many
d_gene: -
v_gene: TRBV27

CDR3aa: CASSVGSGDLTDTQYF
CDR3nt: TGTGCCAGCAGCGTGGGTAGCGGGGACCTTACAGATACGCAGTATTTT
j_gene: TRBJ2-3
abundance: few
d_gene: TRBD2
v_gene: TRBV9

CDR3aa: CASSLYSSGSEQYF
CDR3nt: TGTGCCAGCAGTTTATATTCTAGCGGGAGTGAGCAGTACTTC
j_gene: TRBJ2-7
abundance: few
d_gene: TRBD2
v_gene: TRBV27

CDR3aa: CASSQVRDRYNEQFF
CDR3nt: TGCGCCAGCAGCCAAGTTCGGGACCGTTACAATGAGCAGTTCTTC
j_gene: TRBJ2-1
abundance: -
d_gene: -
v_gene: TRBV4-3

CDR3aa: CASSMIDRTYGYTF
CDR3nt: TGTGCCAGTAGTATGATTGACAGGACCTATGGCTACACCTTC
j_gene: TRBJ1-2
abundance: -
d_gene: -
v_gene: TRBV19

CDR3aa: CSASDTLASGRAWETQYF
CDR3nt: TGCAGTGCTAGCGATACCCTTGCTAGCGGGAGGGCCTGGGAGACCCAGTACTTC
j_gene: TRBJ2-5
abundance: many
d_gene: TRBD2
v_gene: TRBV20-1